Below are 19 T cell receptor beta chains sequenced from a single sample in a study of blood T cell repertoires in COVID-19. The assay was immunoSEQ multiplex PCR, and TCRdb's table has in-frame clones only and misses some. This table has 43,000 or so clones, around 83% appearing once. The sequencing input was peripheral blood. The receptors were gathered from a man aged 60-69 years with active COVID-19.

The CDR3 spells CASSLVGVETQYF. CDR3 nucleotide sequence: TGTGCCAGCAGCTTAGTCGGAGTGGAGACCCAGTACTTC. The chain is built from TRBV7-2 and TRBJ2-5; D is unclear. Trimming took off 1 base at V and 5 bases at J, with 8 bases between the two ends. The CDR3 has 13 amino acids. Germline-derived CDR1 and CDR2 are SGHTA and FQGNSA. Full variable domain (rest looked up from reference TRBV7-2 and TRBJ2-5): GAGVSQSPSNKVTEKGKDVELRCDPISGHTALYWYRQSLGQGLEFLIYFQGNSAPDKSGLPSDRFSAERTGGSVSTLTIQRTQQEDSAVYLCASSLVGVETQYFGPGTRLLVL.

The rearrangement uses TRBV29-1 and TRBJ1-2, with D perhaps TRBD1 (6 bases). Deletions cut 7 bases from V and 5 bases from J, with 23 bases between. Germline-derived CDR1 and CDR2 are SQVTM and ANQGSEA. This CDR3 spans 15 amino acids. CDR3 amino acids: CSAQDSYKSEYGYTF. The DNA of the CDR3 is TGCAGCGCCCAGGACAGCTATAAGTCCGAGTATGGCTACACCTTC.

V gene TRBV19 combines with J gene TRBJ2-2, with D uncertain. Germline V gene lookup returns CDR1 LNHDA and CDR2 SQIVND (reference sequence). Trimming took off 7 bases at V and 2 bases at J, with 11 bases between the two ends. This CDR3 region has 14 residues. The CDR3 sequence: CASTPGRNTGELFF. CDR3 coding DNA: TGTGCCAGTACCCCAGGCAGAAACACCGGGGAGCTGTTTTTT.

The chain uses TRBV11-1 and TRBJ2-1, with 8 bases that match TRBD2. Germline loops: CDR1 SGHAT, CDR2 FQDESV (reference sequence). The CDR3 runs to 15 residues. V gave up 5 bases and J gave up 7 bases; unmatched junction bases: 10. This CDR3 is CASSLGGVAGNEQFF. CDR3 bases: TGTGCCAGCAGCCTAGGGGGAGTAGCGGGGAATGAGCAGTTCTTC. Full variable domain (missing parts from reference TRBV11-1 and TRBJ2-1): EAEVAQSPRYKITEKSQAVAFWCDPISGHATLYWYRQILGQGPELLVQFQDESVVDDSQLPKDRFSAERLKGVDSTLKIQPAELGDSAMYLCASSLGGVAGNEQFFGPGTRLTVL.

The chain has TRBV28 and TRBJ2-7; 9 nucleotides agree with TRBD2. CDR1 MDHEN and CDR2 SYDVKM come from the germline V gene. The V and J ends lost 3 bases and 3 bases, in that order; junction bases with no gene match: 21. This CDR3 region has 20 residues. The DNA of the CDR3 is TGTGCCAGCAGTTTTCCCCCACACCTTGATAGCGGGAGAGTCCACTACGAGCAGTACTTC. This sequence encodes CASSFPPHLDSGRVHYEQYF. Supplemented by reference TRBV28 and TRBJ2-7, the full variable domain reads DVKVTQSSRYLVKRTGEKVFLECVQDMDHENMFWYRQDPGLGLRLIYFSYDVKMKEKGDIPEGYSVSREKKERFSLILESASTNQTSMYLCASSFPPHLDSGRVHYEQYFGPGTRLTVT.

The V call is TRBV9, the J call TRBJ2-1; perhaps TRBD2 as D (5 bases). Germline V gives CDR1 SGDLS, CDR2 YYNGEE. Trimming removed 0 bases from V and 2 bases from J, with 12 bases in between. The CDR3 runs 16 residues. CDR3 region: CASSVDAGNAYNEQFF. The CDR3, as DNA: TGTGCCAGCAGCGTAGATGCGGGCAACGCCTACAATGAGCAGTTCTTC.

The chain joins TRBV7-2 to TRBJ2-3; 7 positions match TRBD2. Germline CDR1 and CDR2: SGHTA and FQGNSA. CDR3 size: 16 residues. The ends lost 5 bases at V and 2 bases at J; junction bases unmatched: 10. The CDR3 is CASSPFLAALTDTQYF. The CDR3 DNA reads TGTGCCAGCAGCCCTTTCCTAGCGGCCCTCACAGATACGCAGTATTTT.

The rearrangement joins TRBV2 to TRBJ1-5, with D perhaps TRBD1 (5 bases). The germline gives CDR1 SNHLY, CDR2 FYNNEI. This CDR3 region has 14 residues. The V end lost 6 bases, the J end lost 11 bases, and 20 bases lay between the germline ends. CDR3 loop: CASRGDSDGKTQHF. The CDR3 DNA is TGTGCCAGCAGGGGCGACAGTGATGGAAAGACCCAGCATTTT.

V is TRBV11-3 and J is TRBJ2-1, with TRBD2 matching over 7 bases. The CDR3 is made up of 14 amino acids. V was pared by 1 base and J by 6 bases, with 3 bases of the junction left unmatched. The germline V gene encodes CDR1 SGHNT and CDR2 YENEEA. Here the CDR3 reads CASSLAAGPNEQFF. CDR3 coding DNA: TGTGCCAGCAGCTTAGCAGCGGGGCCCAATGAGCAGTTCTTC.

The CDR3 sequence: CASSVGQNYGYTF. The CDR3 DNA reads as TGCGCCAGCAGCGTGGGACAGAACTATGGCTACACCTTC. The rearrangement joins TRBV5-1 to TRBJ1-2; TRBD1 matches at 7 bases. There are 13 residues in the CDR3. Germline loops: CDR1 SGHRS, CDR2 YFSETQ. V trimming: 4 bases; J trimming: 2 bases; junction bases outside the gene matches: 2.

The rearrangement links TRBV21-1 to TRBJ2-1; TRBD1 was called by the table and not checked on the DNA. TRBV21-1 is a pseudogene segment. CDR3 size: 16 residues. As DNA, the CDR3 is TGTGCCAGCAGCCCACGACAGGGGGCAAAGGGAAATGAGCAGTTCTTC. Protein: CASSPRQGAKGNEQFF.

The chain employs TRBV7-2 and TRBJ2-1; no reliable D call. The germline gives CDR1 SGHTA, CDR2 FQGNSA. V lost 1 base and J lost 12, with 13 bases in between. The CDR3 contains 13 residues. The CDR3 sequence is CASSLEQNQRQFF. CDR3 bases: TGTGCCAGCAGCTTAGAACAGAACCAACGGCAGTTCTTC.

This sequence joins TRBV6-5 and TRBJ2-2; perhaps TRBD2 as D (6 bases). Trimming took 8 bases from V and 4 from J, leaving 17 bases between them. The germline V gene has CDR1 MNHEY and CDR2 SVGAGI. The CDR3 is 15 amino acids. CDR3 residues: CASAMEGSTTGELFF. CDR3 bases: TGTGCCAGCGCCATGGAGGGCTCGACCACCGGGGAGCTGTTTTTT.

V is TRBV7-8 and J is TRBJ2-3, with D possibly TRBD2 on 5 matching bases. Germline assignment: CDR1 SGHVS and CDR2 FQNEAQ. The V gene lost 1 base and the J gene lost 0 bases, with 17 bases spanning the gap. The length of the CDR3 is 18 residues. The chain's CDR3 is CASSLGTLTRTSTDTQYF. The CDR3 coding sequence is TGTGCCAGCAGCTTAGGTACTCTCACACGGACTAGCACAGATACGCAGTATTTT.

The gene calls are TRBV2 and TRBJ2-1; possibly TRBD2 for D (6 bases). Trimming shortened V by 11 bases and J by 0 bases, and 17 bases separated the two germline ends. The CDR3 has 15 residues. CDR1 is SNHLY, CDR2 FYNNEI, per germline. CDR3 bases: TGTGCCTCCAGAGGAGGGAGGTTCTCCTACAATGAGCAGTTCTTC. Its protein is CASRGGRFSYNEQFF. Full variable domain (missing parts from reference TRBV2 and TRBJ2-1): EPEVTQTPSHQVTQMGQEVILRCVPISNHLYFYWYRQILGQKVEFLVSFYNNEISEKSEIFDDQFSVERPDGSNFTLKIRSTKLEDSAMYFCASRGGRFSYNEQFFGPGTRLTVL.

The CDR3: CASGRDRANEKLFF. The CDR3 DNA is TGTGCCAGCGGCCGGGACAGGGCTAATGAAAAACTGTTTTTT. The chain joins TRBV11-1 to TRBJ1-4, with 9 bases matching TRBD1. The length of the CDR3 is 14 residues. Germline loops: CDR1 SGHAT, CDR2 FQDESV (reference sequence). Unmatched junction bases numbered 4, after V lost 8 bases and J lost 3 bases.

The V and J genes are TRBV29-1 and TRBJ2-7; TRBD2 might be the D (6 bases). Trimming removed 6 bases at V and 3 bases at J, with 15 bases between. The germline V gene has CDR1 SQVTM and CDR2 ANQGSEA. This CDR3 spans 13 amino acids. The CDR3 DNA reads TGCAGCGTCTCGGGGGTTTTCCGCTACGAGCAGTACTTC. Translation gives CSVSGVFRYEQYF.

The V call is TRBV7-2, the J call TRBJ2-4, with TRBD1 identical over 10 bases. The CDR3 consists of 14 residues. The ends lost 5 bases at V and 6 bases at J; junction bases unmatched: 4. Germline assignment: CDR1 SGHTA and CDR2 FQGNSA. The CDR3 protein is CASSTGQGINIQYF. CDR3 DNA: TGTGCCAGCAGCACGGGACAGGGGATAAACATTCAGTACTTC.

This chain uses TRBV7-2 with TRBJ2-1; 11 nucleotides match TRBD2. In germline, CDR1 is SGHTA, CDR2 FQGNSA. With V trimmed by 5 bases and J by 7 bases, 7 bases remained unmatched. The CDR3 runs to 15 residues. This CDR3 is CASSQTSGVLNEQFF. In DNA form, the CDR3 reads TGTGCCAGCAGCCAGACTAGCGGGGTACTGAATGAGCAGTTCTTC.